This T cell receptor (beta chain) originates from a study of blood T cell repertoires in COVID-19. About the research overall: The samples span acute and convalescent COVID-19 from the United States, Italy and Spain. PBMCs, B-cell-depleted T cells, or T cells provided the cDNA or gDNA that made up the material.

Methods used by the authors: Reference gene primers were amplified, and this amplification served to estimate nucleated cell counts. TCRdb's copy holds only in-frame clones and misses some; the assay was immunoSEQ multiplex PCR. That table is the source of V, J and clone size, and D and trimming were worked out from the DNA. The table shows about 5,300 clones, with around nine tenths occurring only once. Germline CDR1 is KGHSH and CDR2 is LQKENI. V lost 3 bases to trimming and J lost 5 bases, with 13 bases between them. The CDR3 is made up of 14 amino acids. The sequenced sample was peripheral blood. J is TRBJ1-1 and V is TRBV18; D remains unclear. This TCR was sampled from a woman aged 80 or older with acute or convalescent COVID-19. CDR3: CASSPNEVGTEAFF. CDR3 nucleotides: TGTGCCAGCTCACCGAACGAGGTCGGGACTGAAGCTTTCTTT.